These 8 T cell receptor beta chains came from one sample sequenced in a study of blood T cell repertoires in COVID-19. Using immunoSEQ multiplex PCR, the repertoire was profiled, and TCRdb retains in-frame clones only, with some absent. The table lists roughly 290,000 clones, just under 85% of them singletons. Source material: peripheral blood. The receptor source for this set is a woman aged 50 to 60 with active or convalescent COVID-19.

The chain combines TRBV6-5 with TRBJ2-2; 9 bases match TRBD2. J was trimmed by 7 bases and V by 6 bases; bases with no gene match: 9. CDR1 and CDR2 from the germline V gene are MNHEY and SVGAGI. This CDR3 has 15 residues. CDR3 amino acids: CASRPSGRFGGELFF. DNA of the CDR3: TGTGCCAGCAGGCCCAGCGGGAGGTTTGGCGGGGAGCTGTTTTTT.

CDR3 nucleotide sequence: TGTGCCAGCAGCTTAGTGAGGGTTGAGACCCAGTACTTC. It codes for CASSLVRVETQYF. The chain combines TRBV7-2 with TRBJ2-5; tentatively, D is TRBD2 (5 bases). This CDR3 region has 13 residues. V lost 1 base, J lost 5 bases, and 8 bases lay in between. Germline values: CDR1 SGHTA, CDR2 FQGNSA.

Only a few counts were recorded for this clone. This sequence joins TRBV5-4 and TRBJ1-6, with D tentatively TRBD1 (5 bases). This CDR3 is built from 16 residues. V was clipped by 0 bases and J by 0 bases, with 7 bases between them. CDR1 and CDR2 from the germline V gene are SGHNT and YYREEE (reference sequence). CDR3 loop: CASSLDRFSYNSPLHF. CDR3 sequence (DNA): TGTGCCAGCAGCTTGGACAGGTTCTCCTATAATTCACCCCTCCACTTT.

This sequence joins TRBV29-1 and TRBJ2-1; the D is unclear. The CDR3 totals 13 residues. V lost 5 bases and J 5 bases, leaving 13 bases between the germline ends. Per the germline V gene, CDR1 is SQVTM and CDR2 is ANQGSEA. CDR3 DNA sequence: TGCAGCGTTCTTGCCGAGGAAAACAATGAGCAGTTCTTC. This codes for CSVLAEENNEQFF.

This chain connects TRBV28 to TRBJ2-4; possible D gene TRBD2, 5 bases. The CDR3 loop spans 14 amino acids. Germline V lookup: CDR1 MDHEN, CDR2 SYDVKM. The germline V and J ends were trimmed by 6 bases and 6 bases, with 15 bases remaining between them. CDR3 nucleotide sequence: TGTGCCAGCAGGCCAGGACTTGGGAGAAACATTCAGTACTTC. It translates to CASRPGLGRNIQYF.

The CDR3 here is CASSLAGGAVTVNTEAFF. The CDR3 DNA reads TGTGCCAGCAGCTTGGCGGGAGGGGCGGTTACTGTGAACACTGAAGCTTTCTTT. The rearrangement links TRBV5-6 to TRBJ1-1; D perhaps matches TRBD1 (5 bases). The V gene's germline CDR1 is SGHDT and CDR2 YYEEEE. This CDR3 is built from 18 residues. Trimming cost V 0 bases and J 0 bases, with 18 bases left between them.

The CDR3 coding sequence is TGTGCCAGCAGCTATTTTCCGGGACAGAAGAACACCGGGGAGCTGTTTTTT. This gives the protein CASSYFPGQKNTGELFF. This sequence joins TRBV5-4 and TRBJ2-2, with TRBD1 matching over 7 bases. The junction had 9 bases not matched to a gene; V was cut back by 3 bases and J by 1 base. Germline CDR1 and CDR2: SGHNT and YYREEE (reference sequence). The CDR3 has 17 residues.

The V gene is TRBV7-3, the J gene TRBJ2-1, with unresolved D. The CDR3 is made up of 15 amino acids. Germline-derived CDR1 and CDR2 are SGHTA and FQGTGA. Trimming left V 5 bases short and J 8 bases short, with 19 bases between. The CDR3: CASSPRSRPVDEQFF. CDR3 DNA sequence: TGTGCCAGCAGCCCCCGGAGTCGCCCAGTGGATGAGCAGTTCTTC.